Sequencing of this TCR beta chain was carried out in a study of neoadjuvant anti-PD-1 for oral cavity cancer. Overall study: Patients without progression got a fourth dose around day 43.

This clone was seen just once. Profiled with immunoSEQ multiplex PCR; TCRdb holds only in-frame clones, not every one. The sample includes approximately 43,000 clones, about 76% of them seen just once. Trimming removed 4 bases at V and 2 bases at J, with 15 bases between. CDR1 and CDR2 from the germline V gene are SGHRS and YFSETQ. The CDR3 has 16 residues. As to time point: after neoadjuvant nivolumab, at surgical resection. No culture or expansion preceded analysis of these blood cells. The chain is built from TRBV5-1 and TRBJ2-2, with D perhaps TRBD1 (7 bases). This clonotype originated in a person between 35 and 79 years old with oral cavity squamous cell carcinoma. Material: PBMCs, obtained after nivolumab (anti-PD-1) treatment. Written as DNA, the CDR3 is TGCGCCAGCAGCGCGCGGGACAGCCTCAACACCGGGGAGCTGTTTTTT. This codes for CASSARDSLNTGELFF.